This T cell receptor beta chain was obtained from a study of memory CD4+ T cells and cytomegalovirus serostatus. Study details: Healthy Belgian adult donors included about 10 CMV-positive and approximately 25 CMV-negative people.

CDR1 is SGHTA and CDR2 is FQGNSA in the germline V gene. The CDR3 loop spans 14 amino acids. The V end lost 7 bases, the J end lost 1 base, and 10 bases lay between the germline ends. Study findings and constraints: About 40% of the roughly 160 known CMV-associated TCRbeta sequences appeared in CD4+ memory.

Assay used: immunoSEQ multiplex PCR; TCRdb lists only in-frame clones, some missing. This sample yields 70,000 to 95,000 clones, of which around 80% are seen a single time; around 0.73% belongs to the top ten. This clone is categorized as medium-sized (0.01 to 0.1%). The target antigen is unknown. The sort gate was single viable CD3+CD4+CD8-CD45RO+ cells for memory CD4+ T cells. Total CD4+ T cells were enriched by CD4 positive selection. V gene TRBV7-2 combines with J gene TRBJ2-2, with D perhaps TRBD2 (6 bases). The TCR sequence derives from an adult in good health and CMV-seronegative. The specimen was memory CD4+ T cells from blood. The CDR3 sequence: CASTAGQNTGELFF. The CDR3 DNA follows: TGTGCCAGCACGGCGGGGCAGAACACCGGGGAGCTGTTTTTT.